This T cell receptor (beta chain) was documented in a study of shared clonotypes between healthy human individuals. This clone appeared a single time. The antigen remains undetermined. Study conclusions and caveats: Donors were few, which limited the genetic and exposure-history diversity represented.

The V and J ends lost 1 base and 2 bases respectively, with 9 bases between them. Germline assignment: CDR1 SGHTA and CDR2 FQGNSA. The CDR3 is 15 residues long. Input per replicate PCR of unsorted PBMC was about 300 ng DNA, corresponding to tens of thousands of T cell genomes. TCRdb's copy holds only in-frame clones and misses some; the assay was immunoSEQ multiplex PCR. The sample records about 470,000 clones, about 76% being singletons. This TCR derives from a woman aged 40 to 50 in good health. Some clones in this sample may be carry-over from other donors' samples. The sample was PBMCs. The V and J genes are TRBV7-2 and TRBJ2-4, with D possibly matching TRBD2 (7 bases). The CDR3 DNA follows: TGTGCCAGCAGCTTAGAGGGGGGGTCCAAAAACATTCAGTACTTC. Encoded protein: CASSLEGGSKNIQYF.